A single sample gave rise to the 30 T cell receptor beta chains below, sequenced in a study of brain T cells in children with intractable seizures. TCRdb keeps only in-frame clones here, not all; method: immunoSEQ multiplex PCR. The table records about 76,000 clones, about 93% of them present only once. The material was peripheral blood, obtained at surgery. These receptors all stem from a boy younger than two with tuberous sclerosis and intractable seizures.

This chain uses TRBV19 with TRBJ1-2; unclear D gene. Trimming left V 3 bases short and J 6 bases short, with 11 bases between. Per the germline V gene, CDR1 is LNHDA and CDR2 is SQIVND (reference sequence). This CDR3 spans 13 amino acids. The CDR3 sequence is CASSIWSQDGYTF. The CDR3, as DNA: TGTGCCAGTAGTATTTGGTCCCAGGATGGCTACACCTTC.

This clone was seen a single time. This sequence joins TRBV7-9 and TRBJ1-4, with 7 bases matching TRBD1. After removal of 5 bases from V and 2 bases from J, the junction contained 5 bases not matched to a gene. CDR1 SEHNR and CDR2 FQNEAQ come from the germline V gene (reference sequence). This CDR3 contains 15 residues. This CDR3 is CASSPTGRTNEKLFF. The CDR3 DNA reads as TGTGCCAGCAGCCCGACAGGGAGGACTAATGAAAAACTGTTTTTT.

This clone was seen a single time. The chain is built from TRBV27 and TRBJ1-2; a possible D gene is TRBD1 (6 bases). V was trimmed by 2 bases and J by 4 bases, leaving 11 bases between them. CDR1 is MNHEY, CDR2 SMNVEV, per germline (reference sequence). The CDR3 length is 14 residues. CDR3 in DNA: TGTGCCAGCAGTTTACAGGGGCTCGGCTATGGCTACACCTTC. Its translation: CASSLQGLGYGYTF.

This rearrangement joins TRBV6-6 to TRBJ2-7, with TRBD1 identical over 7 bases. CDR1 is MNHNY and CDR2 is SVGAGI in the germline V gene (reference sequence). The CDR3 runs 16 residues. V gave up 2 bases and J gave up 2 bases; unmatched junction bases: 9. The CDR3 region is CASSYETGTLTYEQYF. The CDR3 bases are TGTGCCAGCAGTTACGAGACAGGGACCCTAACCTACGAGCAGTACTTC.

This chain links TRBV7-9 with TRBJ1-4, with a possible D match to TRBD1 (5 bases). Trimming left V 2 bases short and J 2 bases short, with 6 bases between. The CDR3 is 14 amino acids. Germline values: CDR1 SEHNR, CDR2 FQNEAQ (reference sequence). The CDR3 region has the DNA TGTGCCAGCAGCTTACGGGGGACTAATGAAAAACTGTTTTTT. Translated, it gives CASSLRGTNEKLFF.

V gene TRBV9 combines with J gene TRBJ1-4; D unresolved. This CDR3 is 15 amino acids long. V was shortened by 4 bases and J by 4 bases, with 14 bases between the two germline ends. CDR1 is SGDLS, CDR2 YYNGEE, per germline. The CDR3 coding sequence is TGTGCCAGCAGCCCACAGCAGGTGGGTAATGAAAAACTGTTTTTT. Encoded protein: CASSPQQVGNEKLFF.

This chain uses TRBV24-1 with TRBJ2-3; no clear D. The CDR3 consists of 15 residues. Trimming removed 0 bases at V and 2 bases at J, with 8 bases between. The germline CDR1 and CDR2 sequences are KGHDR and SFDVKD. The CDR3 region is CATSDLSTPTDTQYF. The CDR3 nucleotides read TGTGCCACCAGTGATTTGTCCACCCCCACAGATACGCAGTATTTT.

The gene calls are TRBV5-1 and TRBJ1-2; D is undetermined. Germline loops: CDR1 SGHRS, CDR2 YFSETQ. Trimming shortened V by 1 base and J by 1 base, and 8 bases separated the two germline ends. The CDR3 contains 14 residues. This CDR3 reads CASSLSNFNYGYTF. The CDR3 nucleotides are TGCGCCAGCAGCTTGTCGAATTTTAACTATGGCTACACCTTC.

V usage is TRBV5-1 and J usage is TRBJ2-1; D unresolved. The CDR3 loop spans 14 amino acids. CDR1 and CDR2 from the germline V gene are SGHRS and YFSETQ. V lost 0 bases to trimming and J lost 8 bases, with 12 bases between them. CDR3 DNA sequence: TGCGCCAGCAGCTTGGATTTCACAAACTATGAGCAGTTCTTC. Its translation: CASSLDFTNYEQFF.

The rearrangement joins TRBV7-2 to TRBJ2-7; no firm D call. Germline-derived CDR1 and CDR2 are SGHTA and FQGNSA. The germline V and J ends were trimmed by 9 bases and 2 bases, with 29 bases remaining between them. CDR3 length: 18 amino acids. The CDR3 sequence: CASNPALGLKILPYEQYF. The CDR3 DNA sequence: TGTGCCAGTAATCCTGCGCTGGGCCTGAAGATCCTACCCTACGAGCAGTACTTC.

The chain recombines TRBV5-6 with TRBJ1-1; no firm D call. CDR1 SGHDT and CDR2 YYEEEE come from the germline V gene. Trimming took off 0 bases at V and 1 base at J, with 10 bases between the two ends. The CDR3 covers 15 residues. Here the CDR3 reads CASSLVQTWNTEAFF. The CDR3 DNA reads TGTGCCAGCAGCTTGGTCCAGACTTGGAACACTGAAGCTTTCTTT.

V is TRBV4-1 and J is TRBJ1-1, with D unresolved. The V end was cut by 4 bases, the J end by 2 bases, with 17 bases between. The CDR3 runs to 16 residues. Germline loops: CDR1 MGHRA, CDR2 YSYEKL. The CDR3 protein is CASSPGGGMRNTEAFF. The CDR3 DNA reads as TGCGCCAGCAGCCCCGGAGGAGGGATGAGAAACACTGAAGCTTTCTTT.

The chain uses TRBV30 and TRBJ1-5, with 7 bases lining up with TRBD1. CDR3 size: 18 residues. The germline V gene has CDR1 GTSNPN and CDR2 SVGIG (reference sequence). V shed 5 bases and J 2 bases; nucleotides not matched to a gene: 18. The CDR3 here is CAWGPHRGWLGGNQPQHF. The CDR3 nucleotides are TGTGCCTGGGGCCCCCACAGGGGATGGCTGGGAGGCAATCAGCCCCAGCATTTT.

This clone has just one count. The DNA for the CDR3 is TGTGCTAGTGGTTTGACATTGAACACTGAAGCTTTCTTT. Translation: CASGLTLNTEAFF. This chain connects TRBV12-5 to TRBJ1-1; D call uncertain. The germline gives CDR1 LGHNT, CDR2 FRNRAP. The ends were cut back, 2 bases at V and 0 bases at J, with 4 bases in the middle. There are 13 residues in the CDR3.

The chain recombines TRBV24-1 with TRBJ2-1; 10 positions match TRBD2. The trim removed 4 bases at V and 7 bases at J, leaving 6 bases unmatched. Germline-derived CDR1 and CDR2 are KGHDR and SFDVKD. The CDR3 totals 15 residues. The CDR3 protein is CATSDSRGLANEQFF. In nucleotides, the CDR3 is TGTGCCACCAGTGACTCACGGGGACTAGCGAATGAGCAGTTCTTC.

This clone occurred once. As DNA, the CDR3 is TGTGCCAGCAGCCAAGCAAGGGACACTGAAGCTTTCTTT. Protein product: CASSQARDTEAFF. The rearrangement joins TRBV14 to TRBJ1-1; D is uncertain. Between the trimmed V and J ends, which lost 1 base and 3 bases, there was a span of 6 bases. The CDR3 extends over 13 amino acids. Germline loops: CDR1 SGHDN, CDR2 FVKESK.

This rearrangement joins TRBV4-1 to TRBJ2-1, with a weak D call TRBD1 (6 bases). V was cut by 4 bases and J by 9 bases, with 19 bases left in between. CDR3 length equals 15 residues. CDR1 and CDR2 (germline): MGHRA, YSYEKL. The CDR3 DNA reads TGCGCCAGCAGCCCCCTTGGGGGCCCAAATGGTGAGCAGTTCTTC. It translates to CASSPLGGPNGEQFF.

The chain combines TRBV6-5 with TRBJ2-1; TRBD2 aligns across 9 bases. Germline lookup yields CDR1 MNHEY and CDR2 SVGAGI. The length of the CDR3 is 15 residues. After removal of 2 bases from V and 5 bases from J, the junction contained 4 bases not matched to a gene. This chain's CDR3 is CASSYRAGGNNEQFF. The CDR3 DNA reads as TGTGCCAGCAGTTACCGGGCGGGGGGGAACAATGAGCAGTTCTTC.

The J gene is TRBJ2-4, the V gene TRBV20-1, with TRBD2 matching 8 bases. Germline assignment: CDR1 DFQATT and CDR2 SNEGSKA (reference sequence). With 3 bases clipped from V and 9 bases from J, the junction kept 13 bases outside the gene matches. The length of the CDR3 is 15 residues. The CDR3 DNA reads TGCAGTGCTAGTTCCCTAGCGGGCCCCGTAGGCATTCAGTACTTC. It specifies CSASSLAGPVGIQYF.

V is TRBV3-1 (or the pseudogene TRBV3-2) and J is TRBJ1-1; maybe TRBD1 (5 bases). The CDR3 has 13 amino acids. V lost 1 base and J lost 11, with 14 bases in between. Germline lookup yields CDR1 LGHDT and CDR2 YNNKEL (reference sequence). CDR3 in amino acids: CASSQVLAGYAFF. CDR3 nucleotides: TGTGCCAGCAGCCAAGTTTTGGCAGGGTACGCTTTCTTT.

The chain has TRBV12-3 or TRBV12-4 and TRBJ2-5; 7 bases match TRBD2. This CDR3 has 13 residues. V shed 3 bases, J shed 4 bases, and the junction held 2 bases outside the gene matches. CDR3 nucleotide sequence: TGTGCCAGCAGTTTCCGCGGGAGAGAGACCCAGTACTTC. It translates to CASSFRGRETQYF.

The chain recombines TRBV24-1 with TRBJ2-1, with D perhaps matching TRBD2 (5 bases). Per germline, CDR1 KGHDR and CDR2 SFDVKD. The ends were cut back, 4 bases at V and 5 bases at J, with 11 bases in the middle. This CDR3 has 14 residues. The DNA for the CDR3 is TGTGCCACCAGTGAGCCTAGCCGAAACAATGAGCAGTTCTTC. Translated, it gives CATSEPSRNNEQFF.

The chain joins TRBV30 to TRBJ1-3, with D unclear. The ends were cut back, 5 bases at V and 8 bases at J, with 10 bases in the middle. This CDR3 is built from 11 residues. The germline CDR1 and CDR2 sequences are GTSNPN and SVGIG (reference sequence). The CDR3 DNA reads as TGTGCCTGGGACGTGGTGGACACCATATATTTT. It is translated as CAWDVVDTIYF.

CDR3 region: CASSLGQKKAFF. For the CDR3, the DNA is TGTGCCAGCAGCTTAGGACAGAAGAAAGCTTTCTTT. The chain links TRBV13 to TRBJ1-1, with unresolved D. The ends were cut back, 0 bases at V and 9 bases at J, with 8 bases in the middle. Germline lookup yields CDR1 PRHDT and CDR2 FYEKMQ (reference sequence). CDR3 length: 12 residues.

This rearrangement joins TRBV30 to TRBJ1-2, with TRBD1 identical over 7 bases. The CDR3 is made up of 14 amino acids. The J segment lost 6 bases and the V segment lost 3 bases, leaving 10 bases of the junction unmatched. The V gene's germline CDR1 is GTSNPN and CDR2 SVGIG (reference sequence). This CDR3 reads CAWRTWTGPHGYTF. CDR3 in DNA: TGTGCCTGGAGGACCTGGACAGGCCCCCATGGCTACACCTTC.

The chain uses TRBV19 and TRBJ2-2; TRBD1 matches at 12 bases. The CDR3 totals 17 residues. With V trimmed by 5 bases and J by 7 bases, 11 bases remained unmatched. CDR1 is LNHDA and CDR2 is SQIVND in the germline V gene (reference sequence). CDR3 protein: CASSPRWGTGGIGELFF. CDR3 bases: TGTGCCAGTAGTCCCCGGTGGGGGACAGGGGGCATCGGGGAGCTGTTTTTT.

The V gene is TRBV5-1, the J gene TRBJ1-2, with unresolved D. CDR3 length equals 13 residues. V lost 7 bases and J lost 1, with 11 bases in between. Germline V CDR1 and CDR2: SGHRS, YFSETQ. CDR3 bases: TGCGCCAGCGACCCCGGGAATAACTATGGCTACACCTTC. Its translation: CASDPGNNYGYTF.

The genes are TRBV7-9 and TRBJ2-1; tentatively, D is TRBD2 (6 bases). CDR1 is SEHNR and CDR2 is FQNEAQ in the germline V gene (reference sequence). V lost 5 bases to trimming and J lost 2 bases, with 10 bases between them. There are 14 residues in the CDR3. The CDR3 loop is CASSLSGTYNEQFF. For the CDR3, the DNA is TGTGCCAGCAGCCTTAGCGGAACCTACAATGAGCAGTTCTTC.

This clone was counted a few times. V gene TRBV4-1 combines with J gene TRBJ1-3, with 9 bases that match TRBD1. V dropped 6 bases and J dropped 0; count of bases not matched to a gene: 12. Germline V gives CDR1 MGHRA, CDR2 YSYEKL. This CDR3 comprises 18 residues. This CDR3 reads CASSRTGQGTPSGNTIYF. DNA for the CDR3: TGCGCCAGCAGTCGTACGGGACAGGGCACACCCTCTGGAAACACCATATATTTT.

The V and J genes are TRBV9 and TRBJ1-2; D is undetermined. Trimming removed 4 bases from V and 4 bases from J, with 11 bases in between. CDR3 length equals 13 residues. Germline assignment: CDR1 SGDLS and CDR2 YYNGEE. The CDR3 spells CASSPEGIYGYTF. CDR3 in DNA: TGTGCCAGCAGCCCAGAAGGGATCTATGGCTACACCTTC.